The source of this T cell receptor (beta chain) is a study of T-cell reconstitution after alpha-beta-depleted transplantation in children. Germline CDR1 and CDR2: SQVTM and ANQGSEA. After removal of 5 bases from V and 7 bases from J, the junction contained 18 bases not matched to a gene. CDR3 length: 16 residues. Broader study findings: Some patients' high day-60 TCRbeta diversity was traced to surviving recipient T cells and thymic progenitors. Reportedly, roughly two months post-transplant, alpha-beta T cells arose from several hundred expanded graft clones. The authors attributed T-cell counts and diversity one year after transplant mostly to newly produced T cells.

The TCRbeta library was prepared with unique molecular identifiers. One entry per CDR3 protein results from TCRdb running MiXCR on the PCR reads. The table lists 550,000 to 800,000 distinct CDR3 sequences, about an eighth of them singletons. In this sample, this clonotype turned up many times. Its antigen is currently unknown. Material: PBMCs, obtained before TCRalphabeta/CD19-depleted stem cell transplant. V usage is TRBV29-1 and J usage is TRBJ1-2; TRBD1 aligns across 8 bases. The TCR comes from a girl aged 2 to 9 with congenital amegakaryocytic thrombocytopenia, due to receive a stem cell transplant. The CDR3 spells CSVPLSGQGEGGGYTF. CDR3 DNA sequence: TGCAGCGTTCCCCTGAGCGGACAGGGCGAGGGTGGTGGCTACACCTTC.